The next 30 T cell receptor beta chains were all read from a single sample in a study of blood T cell repertoires in COVID-19. Generated by immunoSEQ multiplex PCR, the TCRdb table keeps only in-frame clones and is missing some. The table lists about 140,000 clones, around 90% of them singletons. Sequencing was performed on peripheral blood. These receptors originate from a human donor in a cohort sampled during active COVID-19.

The V call is TRBV30, the J call TRBJ1-1; 8 nucleotides match TRBD1. There are 14 residues in the CDR3. CDR1 is GTSNPN and CDR2 is SVGIG in the germline V gene (reference sequence). The V gene end was trimmed by 2 bases and the J gene end by 2 bases; junction bases not matched to a gene: 4. The CDR3 region is CAWSSRGLNTEAFF. In DNA form, the CDR3 reads TGTGCCTGGAGTAGCAGGGGGCTTAACACTGAAGCTTTCTTT.

The CDR3 spells CASRDRVSNQPQHF. The CDR3 DNA follows: TGTGCCAGCAGGGACAGGGTTAGCAATCAGCCCCAGCATTTT. This rearrangement joins TRBV2 to TRBJ1-5; 8 positions agree with TRBD1. V gave up 6 bases and J gave up 0 bases; unmatched junction bases: 1. CDR1 and CDR2 from the germline V gene are SNHLY and FYNNEI. The CDR3 runs to 14 residues.

The chain combines TRBV11-1 with TRBJ2-7; TRBD2 matches 9 bases. The CDR3 runs to 15 residues. The germline V gene has CDR1 SGHAT and CDR2 FQDESV (reference sequence). V gave up 5 bases and J gave up 4 bases; unmatched junction bases: 9. CDR3 nucleotide sequence: TGTGCCAGCAGCCTTCGGACTAGCGCCTCGTACGAGCAGTACTTC. Protein: CASSLRTSASYEQYF.

The DNA for the CDR3 is TGTGCCAGCAGCGTAGTGCAGGAGACCCAGTACTTC. Encoded protein: CASSVVQETQYF. The chain links TRBV9 to TRBJ2-5; D not resolved. Germline CDR1 SGDLS, CDR2 YYNGEE. The CDR3 consists of 12 residues. The germline V and J ends were trimmed by 0 bases and 5 bases, with 5 bases remaining between them.

CDR3 protein: CASSQEWTSGGAYEQYF. DNA for the CDR3: TGCGCCAGCAGCCAAGAATGGACTAGCGGGGGGGCCTACGAGCAGTACTTC. The chain uses TRBV4-1 and TRBJ2-7; 15 bases map to TRBD2. This CDR3 is 17 amino acids long. CDR1 and CDR2 from the germline V gene are MGHRA and YSYEKL. V was pared by 0 bases and J by 2 bases, with 2 bases of the junction left unmatched.

This chain uses TRBV19 with TRBJ1-2; TRBD1 agrees at 10 bases. The CDR3 runs 15 residues. The germline CDR1 and CDR2 sequences are LNHDA and SQIVND (reference sequence). V lost 4 bases to trimming and J lost 5 bases; unmatched junction nucleotides: 7. CDR3 DNA: TGTGCCAGTAGTAAACTTGGGACAGGGGTTTATGGCTACACCTTC. Protein sequence: CASSKLGTGVYGYTF.

The rearrangement joins TRBV9 to TRBJ2-7, with TRBD1 identical over 8 bases. Looked up from germline, CDR1 is SGDLS and CDR2 is YYNGEE. This CDR3 spans 15 amino acids. V lost 4 bases, J lost 3 bases, and 9 bases stayed unmatched. DNA for the CDR3: TGTGCCAGCAGCACCCGACAGGGGCCCGACTACGAGCAGTACTTC. Protein product: CASSTRQGPDYEQYF.

This chain uses TRBV3-1 (or the pseudogene TRBV3-2) with TRBJ2-6; D may be TRBD1 (6 bases). The CDR3 sequence is 15 residues long. V lost 4 bases to trimming and J lost 6 bases, with 13 bases between them. The germline V gene encodes CDR1 LGHDT and CDR2 YNNKEL (reference sequence). The CDR3 DNA is TGTGCCAGCAGCCCGACAGGCCAAGTGGCCAACGTCCTGACTTTC. It is translated as CASSPTGQVANVLTF.

The rearrangement joins TRBV3-1 (or the pseudogene TRBV3-2) to TRBJ2-7, with TRBD2 identical over 7 bases. Per germline, CDR1 LGHDT and CDR2 YNNKEL (reference sequence). The V segment lost 5 bases and the J segment 3 bases; nucleotides outside the gene matches: 7. There are 14 residues in the CDR3. The CDR3 DNA follows: TGTGCCAGCAGCTTCGGACTAGGTGGCTACGAGCAGTACTTC. Protein: CASSFGLGGYEQYF.

This chain links TRBV25-1 with TRBJ2-5; 14 nucleotides match TRBD2. Germline V gene data show CDR1 as MGHDK and CDR2 as SYGVNS. CDR3 size: 17 residues. Trimming cost V 5 bases and J 5 bases; bases outside gene matches: 10. In DNA, the CDR3 is TGTGCCAGCAGTATGGGGGGACTAGCGGGAGCGGGTGAGACCCAGTACTTC. Translation gives CASSMGGLAGAGETQYF.

The gene calls are TRBV27 and TRBJ2-1, with D perhaps matching TRBD1 (5 bases). Trimming stripped 3 bases from V and 5 bases from J, with 20 bases between. The CDR3 contains 17 residues. The germline V gene encodes CDR1 MNHEY and CDR2 SMNVEV (reference sequence). This CDR3 reads CASSLQGGMGVDNEQFF. DNA of the CDR3: TGTGCCAGCAGTTTGCAGGGTGGGATGGGTGTAGACAATGAGCAGTTCTTC.

For the CDR3, the DNA is TGTGCCAGCAGTTTAACTAGGACAGGGAAGTTCTTC. Translated, it gives CASSLTRTGKFF. The chain uses TRBV28 and TRBJ2-1; TRBD1 matches 8 bases. V was pared by 2 bases and J by 14 bases, with 5 bases of the junction left unmatched. Germline V gene sequence: CDR1 MDHEN, CDR2 SYDVKM. The length of the CDR3 is 12 residues. Full variable domain (remainder filled in from reference TRBV28 and TRBJ2-1): DVKVTQSSRYLVKRTGEKVFLECVQDMDHENMFWYRQDPGLGLRLIYFSYDVKMKEKGDIPEGYSVSREKKERFSLILESASTNQTSMYLCASSLTRTGKFFGPGTRLTVL.

The gene calls are TRBV2 and TRBJ2-7; 9 nucleotides align to TRBD1. Germline V gene sequence: CDR1 SNHLY, CDR2 FYNNEI. CDR3 length: 16 residues. The J segment lost 0 bases and the V segment lost 6 bases, leaving 9 bases of the junction unmatched. CDR3 bases: TGTGCCAGCAGGGGACAGGGCCCCAATAGCTCCTACGAGCAGTACTTC. Its translation is CASRGQGPNSSYEQYF.

J is TRBJ1-6 and V is TRBV28; no definite D call. Looked up from germline, CDR1 is MDHEN and CDR2 is SYDVKM. Between the trimmed V and J ends, which lost 5 bases and 7 bases, there was a span of 12 bases. This CDR3 has 14 residues. The CDR3 here is CASSTSQENSPLHF. The CDR3 DNA is TGTGCCAGCAGTACCAGTCAGGAAAATTCACCCCTCCACTTT.

The V gene is TRBV5-6, the J gene TRBJ2-7; D not resolved. The CDR3 is 14 residues long. With 0 bases removed from V and 3 bases from J, the gap between germline ends came to 10 bases. Germline-derived CDR1 and CDR2 are SGHDT and YYEEEE. As DNA, the CDR3 is TGTGCCAGCAGCTTGGTGAGCGAAGGCTACGAGCAGTACTTC. Its protein product is CASSLVSEGYEQYF.

This clone occurred once. The chain joins TRBV30 to TRBJ2-7, with D possibly TRBD2 on 6 matching bases. Germline V gene sequence: CDR1 GTSNPN, CDR2 SVGIG (reference sequence). Trimming removed 3 bases from V and 1 base from J, with 13 bases in between. This CDR3 is 14 amino acids long. This chain's CDR3 is CAWSGIGGSYEQYF. The CDR3 DNA follows: TGTGCCTGGAGCGGCATCGGAGGGTCCTACGAGCAGTACTTC.

This clone appeared a few times. V is TRBV21-1 and J is TRBJ2-3; TRBD1, the D gene given by the table, was not confirmed from the DNA. TRBV21-1 is recorded as a pseudogene. The CDR3 spans 15 residues. CDR3 sequence (DNA): TGTGCCAGCAGCAAGGACAGGGGAAGCACAGATACGCAGTATTTT. Encoded protein: CASSKDRGSTDTQYF.

The V call is TRBV6-1, the J call TRBJ2-1; the match to TRBD2 covers 7 bases. This CDR3 is 14 amino acids long. Per germline, CDR1 MNHNS and CDR2 SASEGT. Trimming at V came to 2 bases and at J to 6 bases, leaving 4 bases not matched to a gene. CDR3 amino acids: CASSEREGTNEQFF. CDR3 nucleotide sequence: TGTGCCAGCAGTGAAAGGGAGGGGACCAATGAGCAGTTCTTC.

This clone turned up a few times. The V and J genes are TRBV5-1 and TRBJ1-6; possible D gene TRBD1, 5 bases. Germline assignment: CDR1 SGHRS and CDR2 YFSETQ. V lost 4 bases and J 7 bases, leaving 15 bases between the germline ends. CDR3 length: 15 residues. The CDR3 nucleotides are TGCGCCAGCAGCCCGACGACAGTCGGCAATTCACCCCTCCACTTT. Protein: CASSPTTVGNSPLHF.

The chain couples TRBV28 to TRBJ2-3; the match to TRBD2 covers 11 bases. Germline V CDR1 and CDR2: MDHEN, SYDVKM. The CDR3 is made up of 18 amino acids. V dropped 3 bases and J dropped 5; count of bases not matched to a gene: 13. CDR3: CASSFAPVAGGPQDTQYF. The CDR3, as DNA: TGTGCCAGCAGTTTCGCCCCCGTAGCGGGGGGGCCTCAAGATACGCAGTATTTT.

The CDR3 spells CATQLAGGPGSEQFF. As DNA, the CDR3 is TGTGCCACCCAATTAGCGGGAGGGCCTGGAAGTGAGCAGTTCTTC. The chain links TRBV24-1 to TRBJ2-1, with 11 bases identical to TRBD2. Germline loops: CDR1 KGHDR, CDR2 SFDVKD. Trimming took 9 bases from V and 9 from J; bases not matched to a gene: 12. The CDR3 consists of 15 residues.

This clone was seen once. V gene TRBV19 combines with J gene TRBJ1-2; D ambiguous. Germline CDR1 is LNHDA and CDR2 is SQIVND (reference sequence). The V gene lost 5 bases and the J gene lost 4 bases, with 11 bases spanning the gap. CDR3 size: 13 residues. DNA for the CDR3: TGTGCCAGTAGTCATCAGGCCGTCTATGGCTACACCTTC. This encodes CASSHQAVYGYTF.

V usage is TRBV18 and J usage is TRBJ2-3; 8 bases match TRBD1. With V trimmed by 2 bases and J by 3 bases, 4 bases remained unmatched. The V gene's germline CDR1 is KGHSH and CDR2 LQKENI. The CDR3 is 15 amino acids. The CDR3 DNA sequence: TGTGCCAGCTCACCAGACAGGGGATGGACAGATACGCAGTATTTT. Amino acid sequence: CASSPDRGWTDTQYF.

The chain uses TRBV19 and TRBJ1-5; D not certain. The germline V gene has CDR1 LNHDA and CDR2 SQIVND (reference sequence). V was clipped by 5 bases and J by 0 bases, with 11 bases between them. The CDR3 spans 15 residues. The CDR3 nucleotides are TGTGCCAGTAGTCCAGGCTCCCTTAGCAATCAGCCCCAGCATTTT. Translation: CASSPGSLSNQPQHF.

The chain is built from TRBV4-1 and TRBJ2-1, with unresolved D. The germline V and J ends were trimmed by 0 bases and 2 bases, with 14 bases remaining between them. The CDR3 sequence is 17 residues long. Germline-derived CDR1 and CDR2 are MGHRA and YSYEKL. CDR3: CASSQESLVHPYNEQFF. CDR3 in DNA: TGCGCCAGCAGCCAAGAGTCACTGGTCCATCCCTACAATGAGCAGTTCTTC.

CDR3 sequence reads: CAWSVDRDGYTF. The CDR3 region has the DNA TGTGCCTGGAGTGTGGACAGAGACGGCTACACCTTC. This chain joins TRBV30 and TRBJ1-2, with D possibly matching TRBD1 (6 bases). The CDR3 is 12 residues long. Germline V gene data show CDR1 as GTSNPN and CDR2 as SVGIG (reference sequence). Trimming left V 0 bases short and J 8 bases short, with 10 bases between.

The chain carries TRBV12-3 or TRBV12-4 and TRBJ2-7; TRBD1 is a possible D gene (5 bases). The length of the CDR3 is 12 residues. V dropped 2 bases and J dropped 5 bases, with 7 bases sitting between them. CDR3 DNA sequence: TGTGCCAGCAGTTTAAGGGGTCACGAGCAGTACTTC. Its protein is CASSLRGHEQYF.

This chain joins TRBV28 and TRBJ1-1, with TRBD1 as a possible D gene (5 bases). Germline V CDR1 and CDR2: MDHEN, SYDVKM. The CDR3 runs to 18 residues. Trimming stripped 6 bases from V and 1 base from J, with 24 bases between. The CDR3 protein is CASSSGGVIQAENTEAFF. CDR3 in DNA: TGTGCCAGCAGCTCGGGGGGGGTAATACAGGCGGAGAACACTGAAGCTTTCTTT.

The chain combines TRBV11-3 with TRBJ2-1; 9 bases align to TRBD2. Germline V CDR1 and CDR2: SGHNT, YENEEA. This CDR3 is 15 amino acids long. The V gene end was trimmed by 4 bases and the J gene end by 4 bases; junction bases not matched to a gene: 5. DNA for the CDR3: TGTGCCAGCAGCTCGCTAGCGGGACCGTACAATGAGCAGTTCTTC. Translating gives CASSSLAGPYNEQFF.

This rearrangement joins TRBV5-1 to TRBJ2-5; TRBD2 matches at 7 bases. Looked up from germline, CDR1 is SGHRS and CDR2 is YFSETQ. The CDR3 spans 15 residues. V lost 4 bases, J lost 3 bases, and 9 bases stayed unmatched. The CDR3 loop is CASSRSGVPEETQYF. CDR3 in DNA: TGCGCCAGCAGCAGGAGCGGGGTCCCCGAAGAGACCCAGTACTTC.